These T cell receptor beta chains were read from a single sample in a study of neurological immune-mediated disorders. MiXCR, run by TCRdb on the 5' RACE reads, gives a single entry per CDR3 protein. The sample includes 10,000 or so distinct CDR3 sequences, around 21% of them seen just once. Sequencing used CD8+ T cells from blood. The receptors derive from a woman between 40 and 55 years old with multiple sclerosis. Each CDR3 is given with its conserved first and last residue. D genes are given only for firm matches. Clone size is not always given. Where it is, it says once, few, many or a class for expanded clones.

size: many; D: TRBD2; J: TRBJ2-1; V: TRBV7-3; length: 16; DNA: TGTGCCAGCAGCTTACAGCCTAGCGGGGGATGGAATGAGCAGTTCTTC; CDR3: CASSLQPSGGWNEQFF
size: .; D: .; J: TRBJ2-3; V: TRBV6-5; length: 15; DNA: TGTGCCAGCAGTTACGGGGCGTTTGGCGCAGATACGCAGTATTTT; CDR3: CASSYGAFGADTQYF
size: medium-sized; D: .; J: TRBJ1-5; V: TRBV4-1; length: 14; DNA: TGCGCCAGCAGCCAAGATGGCTGGGGCCAACCCCAGCATTTT; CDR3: CASSQDGWGQPQHF
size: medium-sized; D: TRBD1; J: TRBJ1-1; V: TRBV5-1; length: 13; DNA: TGCGCCAGCAGCTTACCACAGGGGCTTGAAGCTTTCTTT; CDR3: CASSLPQGLEAFF
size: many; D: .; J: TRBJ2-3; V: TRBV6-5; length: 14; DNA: TGTGCCAGCAGTACTAGGTGGGGCACAGATACGCAGTATTTT; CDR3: CASSTRWGTDTQYF
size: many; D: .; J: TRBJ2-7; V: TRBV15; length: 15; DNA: TGTGCCACCAGCCTTGAGGGGGAAACGGCCTACGAGCAGTACTTC; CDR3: CATSLEGETAYEQYF
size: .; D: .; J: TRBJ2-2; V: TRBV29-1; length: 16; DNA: TGCAGCGTTGTATTCGTGCAGGGAAGGAACACCGGGGAGCTGTTTTTT; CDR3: CSVVFVQGRNTGELFF
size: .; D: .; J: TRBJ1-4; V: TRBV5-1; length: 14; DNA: TGCGCCAGCAGCTTGAGCAGGTTAAATGAAAAACTGTTTTTT; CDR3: CASSLSRLNEKLFF
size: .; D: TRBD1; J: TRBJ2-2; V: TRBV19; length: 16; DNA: TGTGCCAGTAGTACGGCCTCTTACAGGGGGCGCGGGGAGCTGTTTTTT; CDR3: CASSTASYRGRGELFF
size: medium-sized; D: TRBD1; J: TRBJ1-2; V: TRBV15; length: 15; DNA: TGTGCCACCAGTAAAAAACAGGGGTTCCTAATTGGCTACACCTTC; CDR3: CATSKKQGFLIGYTF
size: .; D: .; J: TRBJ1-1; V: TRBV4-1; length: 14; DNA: TGCGCCAGCAGCCAAGATAGGGGGAACACTGAAGCTTTCTTT; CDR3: CASSQDRGNTEAFF
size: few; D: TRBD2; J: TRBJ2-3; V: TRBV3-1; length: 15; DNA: TGTGCCAGCACTGGGACTAGCGGACCCACAGATACGCAGTATTTT; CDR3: CASTGTSGPTDTQYF
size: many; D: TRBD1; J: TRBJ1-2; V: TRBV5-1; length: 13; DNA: TGCGCCAGCAGCTACGGGACAGAGTATGGCTACACCTTC; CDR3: CASSYGTEYGYTF
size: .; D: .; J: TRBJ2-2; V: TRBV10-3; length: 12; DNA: TGTGCCATCAGCACCACCCCCGGGGAGCTGTTTTTT; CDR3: CAISTTPGELFF
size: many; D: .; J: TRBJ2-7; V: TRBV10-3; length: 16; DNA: TGTGCCATCAGTGAGGCACCGGGACGGCTCTCCTACGAGCAGTACTTC; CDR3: CAISEAPGRLSYEQYF
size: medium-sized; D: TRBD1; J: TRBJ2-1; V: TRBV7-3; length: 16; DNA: TGTGCCAGCAGCTTATTGCCGGGACAGGGGTACAATGAGCAGTTCTTC; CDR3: CASSLLPGQGYNEQFF
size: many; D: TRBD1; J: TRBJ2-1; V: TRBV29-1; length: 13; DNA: TGCAGCGTTGAACTGGGACAGGGCTATGAGCAGTTCTTC; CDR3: CSVELGQGYEQFF
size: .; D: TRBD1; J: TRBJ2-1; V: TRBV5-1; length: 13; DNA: TGCGCCAGCACTGAGACAGGGGGGAATGAGCAGTTCTTC; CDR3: CASTETGGNEQFF
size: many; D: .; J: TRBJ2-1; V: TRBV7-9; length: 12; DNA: TGTGCCAGCAGCCCAGGGGGAGGTGAGCAGTTCTTC; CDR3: CASSPGGGEQFF
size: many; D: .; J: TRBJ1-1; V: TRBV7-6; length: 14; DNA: TGTGCCAGCAGCTTCCTCGGCATGAACACTGAAGCTTTCTTT; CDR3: CASSFLGMNTEAFF
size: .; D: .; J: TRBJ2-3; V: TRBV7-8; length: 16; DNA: TGTGCCAGCAGCTTAGTCCTGGTTCAAGGGGCAGATACGCAGTATTTT; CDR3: CASSLVLVQGADTQYF
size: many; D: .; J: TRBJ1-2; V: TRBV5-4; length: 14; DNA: TGTGCCAGCAGCTCCGGAATTATCGTCAATGGCTACACCTTC; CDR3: CASSSGIIVNGYTF
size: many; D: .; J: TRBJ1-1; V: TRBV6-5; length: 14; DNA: TGTGCCAGCACCCCATCCGGTCCAAACACTGAAGCTTTCTTT; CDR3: CASTPSGPNTEAFF
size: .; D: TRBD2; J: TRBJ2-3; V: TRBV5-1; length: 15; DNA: TGCGCCAGCAGCCCGGGACTAGCGGGGGGCCATACGCAGTATTTT; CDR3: CASSPGLAGGHTQYF
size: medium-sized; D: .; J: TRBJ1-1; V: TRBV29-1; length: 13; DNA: TGCAGCGTTGGGCAGGGGCCGGTCACTGAAGCTTTCTTT; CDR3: CSVGQGPVTEAFF
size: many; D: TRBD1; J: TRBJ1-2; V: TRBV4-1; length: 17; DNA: TGCGCCAGCAGCCACCCATCGAGGACAGGTATGGCCTATGGCTACACCTTC; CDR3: CASSHPSRTGMAYGYTF
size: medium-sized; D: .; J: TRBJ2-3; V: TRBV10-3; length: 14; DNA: TGTGCCATCAGTGAGGAGGGGTCGACAGATACGCAGTATTTT; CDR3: CAISEEGSTDTQYF
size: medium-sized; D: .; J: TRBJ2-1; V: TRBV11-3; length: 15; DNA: TGTGCCAGCAGCTTAGGGAGCGGCCTTTACAATGAGCAGTTCTTC; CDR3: CASSLGSGLYNEQFF
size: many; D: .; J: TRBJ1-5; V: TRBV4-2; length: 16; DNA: TGTGCCAGCAGCCAAGAATCCGGTATCCCCGATCAGCCCCAGCATTTT; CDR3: CASSQESGIPDQPQHF
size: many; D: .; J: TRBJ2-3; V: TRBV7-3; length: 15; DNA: TGTGCCAGCAGCTTAATGGGGGGTAGCACAGATACGCAGTATTTT; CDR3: CASSLMGGSTDTQYF
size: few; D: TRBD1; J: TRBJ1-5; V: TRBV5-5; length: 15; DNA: TGTGCCAGCAGCTTTTTCCAGGGGGGTTTGCAGCCCCAGCATTTT; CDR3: CASSFFQGGLQPQHF
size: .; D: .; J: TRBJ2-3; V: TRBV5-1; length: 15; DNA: TGCGCCAGCAGTCACTCGACGGGGGAACTTGATACGCAGTATTTT; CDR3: CASSHSTGELDTQYF
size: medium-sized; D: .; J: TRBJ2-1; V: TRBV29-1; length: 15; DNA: TGCAGCGTTGAAGGCCGGGACGGCTACTACAATGAGCAGTTCTTC; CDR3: CSVEGRDGYYNEQFF
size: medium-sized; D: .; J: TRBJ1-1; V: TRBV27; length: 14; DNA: TGTGCCAGCGGCTTCGGGGGAGGGGGCACTGAAGCTTTCTTT; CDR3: CASGFGGGGTEAFF
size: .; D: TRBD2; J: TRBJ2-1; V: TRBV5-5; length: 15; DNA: TGTGCCAGCAGCCGCTCTAGCGGGGGTTACAATGAGCAGTTCTTC; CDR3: CASSRSSGGYNEQFF
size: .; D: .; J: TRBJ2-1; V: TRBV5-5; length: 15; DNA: TGTGCCAGCAGCTTACGAGGGGGGCCTTACAATGAGCAGTTCTTC; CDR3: CASSLRGGPYNEQFF
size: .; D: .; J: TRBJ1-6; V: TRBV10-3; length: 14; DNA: TGTGCCATCGGGCAGAGCTCCTATAATTCACCCCTCCACTTT; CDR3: CAIGQSSYNSPLHF
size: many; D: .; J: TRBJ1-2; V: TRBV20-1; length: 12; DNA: TGCAGTGCTAGAGCCATTCTCGGCGGCTACACCTTC; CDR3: CSARAILGGYTF
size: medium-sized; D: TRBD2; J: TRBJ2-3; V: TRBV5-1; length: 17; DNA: TGCGCCAGCAGCTTGGCTGGACTAGCGGGGAGCACAGATACGCAGTATTTT; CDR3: CASSLAGLAGSTDTQYF
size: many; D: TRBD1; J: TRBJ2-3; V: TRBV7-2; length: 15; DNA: TGTGCCAGCAGCCTCCGGGACAGGGCCTCAGATACGCAGTATTTT; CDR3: CASSLRDRASDTQYF
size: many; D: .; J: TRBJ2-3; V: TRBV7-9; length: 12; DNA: TGTGCCAGCAGCCTTAGCACAGATACGCAGTATTTT; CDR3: CASSLSTDTQYF
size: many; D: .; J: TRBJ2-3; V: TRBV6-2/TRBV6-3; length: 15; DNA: TGTGCCAGCAGTTACTCGCCAGATGGTACAGATACGCAGTATTTT; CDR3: CASSYSPDGTDTQYF
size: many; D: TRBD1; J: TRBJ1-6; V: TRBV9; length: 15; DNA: TGTGCCAGCAGCGGACGGACAGGGCTGGACTCACCCCTCCACTTT; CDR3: CASSGRTGLDSPLHF
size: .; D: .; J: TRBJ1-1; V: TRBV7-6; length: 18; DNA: TGTGCCAGCAGCTTAGCGCTATGGGGGCGCGGGCACAACACTGAAGCTTTCTTT; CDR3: CASSLALWGRGHNTEAFF
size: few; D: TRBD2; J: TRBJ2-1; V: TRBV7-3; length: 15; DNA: TGTGCCAGCAGCTTCCTAGCGGGGGGGCTGAATGAGCAGTTCTTC; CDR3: CASSFLAGGLNEQFF
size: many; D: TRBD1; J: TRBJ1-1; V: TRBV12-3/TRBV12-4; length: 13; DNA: TGTGCCAGCAGCCCTGGACAGGGAACTGAAGCTTTCTTT; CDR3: CASSPGQGTEAFF
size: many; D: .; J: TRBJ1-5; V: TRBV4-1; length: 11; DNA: TGCGGTTCTTATAGCAATCAGCCCCAGCATTTT; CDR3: CGSYSNQPQHF
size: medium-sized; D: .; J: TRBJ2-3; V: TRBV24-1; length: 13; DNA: TGTGCCACCAGGGATCCTGGCACAGATACGCAGTATTTT; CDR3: CATRDPGTDTQYF
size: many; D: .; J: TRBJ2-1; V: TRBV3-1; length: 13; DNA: TGTGCCAGCAGCCCCACCCGGCACAATGAGCAGTTCTTC; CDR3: CASSPTRHNEQFF
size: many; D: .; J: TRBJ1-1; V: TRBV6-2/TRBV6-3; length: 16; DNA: TGTGCCAGCAGCGATCACGGGAGGGGCGCGAGAACTGAAGCTTTCTTT; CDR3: CASSDHGRGARTEAFF
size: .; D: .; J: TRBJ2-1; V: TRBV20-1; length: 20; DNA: TGCAGTGCTAGGGTGTCCTTCGGAGCCCCTGCCACCCTGGGGGACAATGAGCAGTTCTTC; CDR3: CSARVSFGAPATLGDNEQFF
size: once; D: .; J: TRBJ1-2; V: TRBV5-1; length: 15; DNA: TGCGCCAGCAGCTTGGCCCCAGGGCCTAACTATGGCTACACCTTC; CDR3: CASSLAPGPNYGYTF
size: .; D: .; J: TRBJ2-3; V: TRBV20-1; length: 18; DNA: TGCAGTGCTGGTAGAGTTGTCCAGGGCGCCTTAGGCACAGATACGCAGTATTTT; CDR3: CSAGRVVQGALGTDTQYF
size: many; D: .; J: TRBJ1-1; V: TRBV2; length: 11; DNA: TGTGCCAGCAGTGAGGGGGGGGCAGCTTTCTTT; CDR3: CASSEGGAAFF